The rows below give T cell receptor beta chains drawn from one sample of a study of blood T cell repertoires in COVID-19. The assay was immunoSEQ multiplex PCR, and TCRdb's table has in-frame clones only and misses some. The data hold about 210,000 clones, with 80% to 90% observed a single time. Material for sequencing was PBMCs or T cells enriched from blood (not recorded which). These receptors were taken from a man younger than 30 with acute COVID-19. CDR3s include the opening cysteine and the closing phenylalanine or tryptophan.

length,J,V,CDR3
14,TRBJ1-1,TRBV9,CASSVDPVNTEAFF
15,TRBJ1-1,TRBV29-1,CSTRGGEESRTEAFF
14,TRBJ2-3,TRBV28,CASSSGQGADTQYF
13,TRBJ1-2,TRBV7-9,CASTPGQGYGYTF
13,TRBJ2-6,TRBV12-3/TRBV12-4,CASSSGPGNVLTF
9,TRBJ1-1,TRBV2,CAAGGSAFF
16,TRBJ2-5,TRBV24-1,CATSDYGLAAQETQYF
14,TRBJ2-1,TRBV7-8,CASSLALFNNEQFF
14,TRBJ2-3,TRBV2,CASLWDRGTDTQYF
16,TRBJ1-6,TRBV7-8,CASRPNVRQGDSPLHF
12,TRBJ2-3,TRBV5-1,CASSPNSDTQYF
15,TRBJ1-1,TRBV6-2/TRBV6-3,CASSSVDQGHTEAFF
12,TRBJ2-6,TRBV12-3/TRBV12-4,CASSFARGVLTF
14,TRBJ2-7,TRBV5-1,CASSPETGVGEQYF
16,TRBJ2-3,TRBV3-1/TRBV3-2,CASSPGISGNTDTQYF
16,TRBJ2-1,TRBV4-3,CASSQGVLGSYNEQFF
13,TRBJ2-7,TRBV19,CATRAGLAYEQYF
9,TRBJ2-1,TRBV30,CAWMGQGFF